This TCR beta chain was captured in a study of blood T cell repertoires in COVID-19. Study-level background: In each case, the material was cDNA or gDNA derived from T cells, B-cell-depleted T cells, or PBMCs.

Source study methods: Quantification of nucleated cells was approximated via reference gene primer amplification. The protocol was immunoSEQ multiplex PCR, while the TCRdb copy is restricted to in-frame clones and leaves out a portion. The V and J calls and clone size come from that table; D and trimming were worked out from the DNA. The sample gives 250,000 to 400,000 clones, 88% of which show up once; 1.5% to 2% is in the top ten. From germline, CDR1 is PRHDT and CDR2 FYEKMQ (reference sequence). Unmatched junction bases numbered 3, after V lost 1 base and J lost 2 bases. This CDR3 is built from 15 residues. The Seattle site enrolled patients during active infection and followed them longitudinally.

The sequencing sample was made of peripheral blood. The source of this sequence is a woman aged 25-40 years with COVID-19, enrolled during active disease. V and J are TRBV13 and TRBJ2-7; 9 nucleotides line up with TRBD1. CDR3 DNA: TGTGCCAGCAGCTTAGCGGGACAGGGAGCCTACGAGCAGTACTTC. Translating gives CASSLAGQGAYEQYF.